What follows are 20 T cell receptor beta chains derived from one specimen sequenced in a study of Ad26.COV2.S vaccination and SARS-CoV-2 variants. Treatment defined: some 20 received Ad26.COV2.S at low or high dose, single or two shots; several received placebo; per-sample allocation not given. The samples were gathered on day 63 after the first injection of vaccine or placebo. The assay was immunoSEQ multiplex PCR, and TCRdb's table has in-frame clones only and misses some. The repertoire holds about 440,000 clones, about 92% seen once, with less than 5.5% in the top ten. Sequencing used peripheral blood, obtained in a trial of Ad26.COV2.S vaccine versus placebo. These receptors originate from a person aged 18-65 years who received the Ad26.COV2.S COVID-19 vaccine or a placebo.

The chain couples TRBV6-2 or TRBV6-3 to TRBJ2-6; 8 bases are a match to TRBD2. With 4 bases clipped from V and 0 bases from J, the junction kept 11 bases outside the gene matches. Germline V gene lookup returns CDR1 MNHEY and CDR2 SVGEGT. This CDR3 is built from 19 residues. Here the CDR3 reads CASSFRGGPSPSGANVLTF. For the CDR3, the DNA is TGTGCCAGCAGTTTTCGGGGGGGGCCCAGTCCCTCTGGGGCCAACGTCCTGACTTTC.

The gene calls are TRBV27 and TRBJ1-2, with 11 positions matching TRBD1. The CDR3 is 13 amino acids. With V trimmed by 7 bases and J by 8 bases, 6 bases remained unmatched. Per germline, CDR1 MNHEY and CDR2 SMNVEV (reference sequence). In nucleotides, the CDR3 is TGTGCCAGCATGGGACAGGGGGTCGGCGGCTACACCTTC. Amino acid sequence: CASMGQGVGGYTF.

The CDR3 spells CASSVGGGLVTDTQYF. The CDR3 DNA is TGTGCCAGCAGCGTCGGAGGGGGACTCGTCACAGATACGCAGTATTTT. This chain links TRBV9 with TRBJ2-3; D may be TRBD1 or TRBD2 (6 bases each). The CDR3 spans 16 residues. V was cut by 2 bases and J by 2 bases, with 15 bases left in between. Germline V lookup: CDR1 SGDLS, CDR2 YYNGEE.

The chain combines TRBV7-6 with TRBJ1-5; D possibly corresponds to TRBD1 (6 bases). Trimming stripped 1 base from V and 2 bases from J, with 18 bases between. The CDR3 covers 18 residues. CDR1 is SGHVS, CDR2 FNYEAQ, per germline. In nucleotides, the CDR3 is TGTGCCAGCAGCTTAGTCGCGGGGACAACGTGGCGCAATCAGCCCCAGCATTTT. This encodes CASSLVAGTTWRNQPQHF.

The chain has TRBV10-2 and TRBJ2-1; 9 bases line up with TRBD1. This CDR3 spans 14 amino acids. Per germline, CDR1 WSHSY and CDR2 SAAADI. Trimming took 6 bases from V and 5 from J; bases not matched to a gene: 5. CDR3 region: CASRGQGGHNEQFF. The CDR3, as DNA: TGCGCCAGCAGGGGACAGGGTGGGCACAATGAGCAGTTCTTC.

The chain combines TRBV28 with TRBJ2-5, with a weak D call TRBD1 (7 bases). Per germline, CDR1 MDHEN and CDR2 SYDVKM. The CDR3 sequence is 14 residues long. Trimming left V 7 bases short and J 1 base short, with 13 bases between. The CDR3 is CASKAGGTQETQYF. The CDR3 DNA is TGTGCCAGCAAGGCAGGGGGGACCCAAGAGACCCAGTACTTC.

The gene calls are TRBV5-1 and TRBJ1-3; 8 bases fit TRBD1. This CDR3 is 14 amino acids long. Germline V gene lookup returns CDR1 SGHRS and CDR2 YFSETQ. V shed 4 bases and J 5 bases; nucleotides not matched to a gene: 5. The CDR3 protein is CASSRDRGRNTIYF. The CDR3 DNA reads TGCGCCAGCAGCCGAGACAGGGGTAGAAACACCATATATTTT.

The J gene is TRBJ2-7, the V gene TRBV28; 7 nucleotides line up with TRBD1. The germline V gene has CDR1 MDHEN and CDR2 SYDVKM. The CDR3 sequence is 13 residues long. V trimming: 10 bases; J trimming: 0 bases; junction bases outside the gene matches: 6. The CDR3 region is CATWTGVSYEQYF. DNA for the CDR3: TGTGCCACCTGGACAGGAGTCTCCTACGAGCAGTACTTC.

The rearrangement links TRBV6-2 or TRBV6-3 to TRBJ1-5, with a tentative D call TRBD1 (5 bases). Germline loops: CDR1 MNHEY, CDR2 SVGEGT. With 4 bases removed from V and 4 bases from J, the gap between germline ends came to 14 bases. This CDR3 spans 15 amino acids. CDR3 in amino acids: CASSFGTEHNQPQHF. The DNA for the CDR3 is TGTGCCAGCAGTTTCGGGACGGAACATAATCAGCCCCAGCATTTT.

The genes are TRBV18 and TRBJ2-5; no definite D call. The germline CDR1 and CDR2 sequences are KGHSH and LQKENI. The CDR3 is made up of 11 amino acids. The ends were cut back, 5 bases at V and 1 base at J, with 2 bases in the middle. CDR3 sequence: CASSIQETQYF. CDR3 bases: TGTGCCAGCTCAATCCAAGAGACCCAGTACTTC.

This rearrangement joins TRBV5-1 to TRBJ2-2; D not certain. V was cut by 3 bases and J by 1 base, with 7 bases left in between. The CDR3 loop spans 14 amino acids. CDR1 and CDR2 from the germline V gene are SGHRS and YFSETQ. The chain's CDR3 is CASSSRQNTGELFF. The CDR3 nucleotides are TGCGCCAGCAGCTCCAGACAGAACACCGGGGAGCTGTTTTTT.

This chain uses TRBV6-1 with TRBJ2-7, with 9 bases identical to TRBD1. Germline CDR1 and CDR2: MNHNS and SASEGT. The CDR3 runs 17 residues. J lost 7 bases, V lost 3 bases, and 16 bases had no gene match. CDR3 coding DNA: TGTGCCAGCAGTGATTCGGGTCACAGGGGGCGCTTAGGTGAGCAGTACTTC. It encodes CASSDSGHRGRLGEQYF.

The chain employs TRBV6-6 and TRBJ2-5; TRBD2 matches at 8 bases. The CDR3 is 13 residues long. Germline lookup yields CDR1 MNHNY and CDR2 SVGAGI (reference sequence). Losses at the gene ends were 2 bases for V and 4 bases for J; bases not matched to a gene: 0. CDR3 sequence (DNA): TGTGCCAGCAGTTACCGGGGGGGAGAGACCCAGTACTTC. This codes for CASSYRGGETQYF.

This clone has just one count. The genes are TRBV7-2 and TRBJ2-6; 7 nucleotides agree with TRBD1. V gave up 6 bases and J gave up 2 bases; unmatched junction bases: 1. This CDR3 is 14 amino acids long. Germline V gene sequence: CDR1 SGHTA, CDR2 FQGNSA. The CDR3 region has the DNA TGTGCCAGCAGAGGGGGCCCTGGGGCCAACGTCCTGACTTTC. Protein product: CASRGGPGANVLTF.

The V call is TRBV19, the J call TRBJ2-1; TRBD2 aligns across 7 bases. This CDR3 spans 16 amino acids. Germline V gives CDR1 LNHDA, CDR2 SQIVND (reference sequence). Germline trimming cut 5 bases from V and 1 base from J; bases unmatched to any gene: 8. CDR3 bases: TGTGCCAGTAGTCATTCCGGGACTATATCCTACAATGAGCAGTTCTTC. Translation gives CASSHSGTISYNEQFF. Combining the CDR3 with reference TRBV19 and TRBJ2-1 gives the whole variable domain DGGITQSPKYLFRKEGQNVTLSCEQNLNHDAMYWYRQDPGQGLRLIYYSQIVNDFQKGDIAEGYSVSREKKESFPLTVTSAQKNPTAFYLCASSHSGTISYNEQFFGPGTRLTVL.

This clone came up once. The J gene is TRBJ2-1, the V gene TRBV28; TRBD2 aligns across 9 bases. This CDR3 contains 19 residues. J lost 3 bases, V lost 0 bases, and 12 bases had no gene match. Germline V gives CDR1 MDHEN, CDR2 SYDVKM. The CDR3 region has the DNA TGTGCCAGCAGTTTATGGCGGGACAATCTAGCGGGGCTCTACAATGAGCAGTTCTTC. Protein product: CASSLWRDNLAGLYNEQFF.

The rearrangement links TRBV14 to TRBJ2-1; a possible D gene is TRBD2 (5 bases). Trimming removed 0 bases at V and 9 bases at J, with 9 bases between. Per germline, CDR1 SGHDN and CDR2 FVKESK. The length of the CDR3 is 13 residues. The CDR3 loop is CASSQDLSGEQFF. The CDR3 nucleotides are TGTGCCAGCAGCCAAGATCTAAGCGGTGAGCAGTTCTTC. The whole variable domain, remainder taken from reference TRBV14 and TRBJ2-1, is EAGVTQFPSHSVIEKGQTVTLRCDPISGHDNLYWYRRVMGKEIKFLLHFVKESKQDESGMPNNRFLAERTGGTYSTLKVQPAELEDSGVYFCASSQDLSGEQFFGPGTRLTVL.

J is TRBJ1-5 and V is TRBV27, with D perhaps TRBD1 (5 bases). The V end lost 3 bases, the J end lost 0 bases, and 12 bases lay between the germline ends. Germline V CDR1 and CDR2: MNHEY, SMNVEV (reference sequence). This CDR3 region has 16 residues. The CDR3, as DNA: TGTGCCAGCAGTTTGGGGGAGGACGGTAGCAATCAGCCCCAGCATTTT. Its translation: CASSLGEDGSNQPQHF.

The chain recombines TRBV15 with TRBJ2-1, with D uncertain. This CDR3 is 15 amino acids long. The V gene's germline CDR1 is LNHNV and CDR2 YYDKDF (reference sequence). The V end lost 0 bases, the J end lost 8 bases, and 14 bases lay between the germline ends. CDR3 in amino acids: CATSRDLALGHEQFF. The CDR3 DNA reads TGTGCCACCAGCAGAGATTTGGCGCTCGGGCATGAGCAGTTCTTC.

This rearrangement joins TRBV5-6 to TRBJ2-5, with D possibly TRBD2 on 5 matching bases. Germline values: CDR1 SGHDT, CDR2 YYEEEE. Trimming took 0 bases from V and 7 from J, leaving 10 bases between them. This CDR3 is 13 amino acids long. The CDR3 DNA reads as TGTGCCAGCAGCTTGGGAGCAGCGGCGACCCAGTACTTC. Residues: CASSLGAAATQYF.